Listed below are T cell receptor beta chains from one sample, sequenced in a study of CD4+ T cells in melanoma. Clones were read by immunoSEQ multiplex PCR, and TCRdb kept only the in-frame ones, dropping some. Of about 140,000 clones in the sample, 92% were seen once. These receptors all come from a human donor with melanoma. Each CDR3 is given with its conserved first and last residue. A D gene is named only where the DNA matches it firmly. Clone size, where shown, is once, few, many, or a class for clones that have expanded.

>TRBJ1-2|TRBV5-5|.|TRBD1
TGTGCCAGCAGCCCCGGGACAGTCTCGGGCTATGGCTACACCTTC
CASSPGTVSGYGYTF
>TRBJ2-5|TRBV9|.|TRBD2
TGTGCCAGCAGCGTAGCCCCTAGCGGGGGGGCGGGGACCCAGTACTTC
CASSVAPSGGAGTQYF
>TRBJ1-2|TRBV27|few|TRBD1
TGTGCCAGCAGTTTATCCAGGGGGTGGAGTAACTATGGCTACACCTTC
CASSLSRGWSNYGYTF
>TRBJ2-7|TRBV7-9|once|.
TGTGCCAGCAGCTTACGGGACGCCCGGGCCTACGAGCAGTACTTC
CASSLRDARAYEQYF
>TRBJ2-7|TRBV5-8|.|.
TGTGCCAGCAGCTTTGGGGTAGGGAACGAGCAGTACTTC
CASSFGVGNEQYF
>TRBJ2-5|TRBV5-4|.|TRBD1
TGTGCCAGCAGCCCCTCGACAGGGTACCAAGAGACCCAGTACTTC
CASSPSTGYQETQYF
>TRBJ1-2|TRBV19|.|TRBD1
TGTGCCAGTAGTCCCCGTCGGACAGGGCCACAAAGCAAATATGGCTACACCTTC
CASSPRRTGPQSKYGYTF
>TRBJ2-3|TRBV15|.|TRBD1
TGTGCCACCAGCACCCGGACAGGGTTTGATACGCAGTATTTT
CATSTRTGFDTQYF
>TRBJ2-1|TRBV5-6|.|.
TGTGCCAGCAGCAACACAGGCTCCTACAATGAGCAGTTCTTC
CASSNTGSYNEQFF
>TRBJ2-4|TRBV4-1|.|.
TGCGCCAGCAGCCAAAATCTCCTCCTAGCCAAAAACATTCAGTACTTC
CASSQNLLLAKNIQYF
>TRBJ2-4|TRBV5-1|few|TRBD1
TGCGCCAGCAGCTGCCGGGACAGTATACTAGCCAAAAACATTCAGTACTTC
CASSCRDSILAKNIQYF
>TRBJ2-5|TRBV10-3|.|.
TGTGCCATCAAAGGGCAGGAGGAAGAGACCCAGTACTTC
CAIKGQEEETQYF
>TRBJ1-2|TRBV6-5|.|.
TGTGCCAGCAGTTACTCGCGAGGGGGGGGCTACACCTTC
CASSYSRGGGYTF
>TRBJ2-2|TRBV5-1|.|.
TGCGCCAGCAGCACACAATCCAGTCTGTCGGCCGGGGAGCTGTTTTTT
CASSTQSSLSAGELFF
>TRBJ2-1|TRBV5-1|.|TRBD2
TGCGCCAGCAGCGGACTAGCGGGGGGGCCAAATGAGCAGTTCTTC
CASSGLAGGPNEQFF
>TRBJ1-2|TRBV14|.|.
TGTGCCAGCAGCCAAGCGGCGACAAGAGCTAACTATGGCTACACCTTC
CASSQAATRANYGYTF
>TRBJ1-1|TRBV6-5|.|TRBD1
TGTGCCAGCAGTTACTATCGGGACAGTGAAGCTTTCTTT
CASSYYRDSEAFF
>TRBJ2-3|TRBV18|.|TRBD1
TGTGCCAGCTCACCTGACAGGGCCTCGCAGTATTTT
CASSPDRASQYF
>TRBJ2-1|TRBV6-5|.|TRBD2
TGTGCCAGCAGTCTGCGGGGGGGCCCTAGGGGTGAGCAGTTCTTC
CASSLRGGPRGEQFF
>TRBJ1-5|TRBV29-1|.|.
TGCAGCGTTGCAGGGCACAATCAGCCCCAGCATTTT
CSVAGHNQPQHF
>TRBJ1-4|TRBV6-6|.|TRBD1
TGTGCCAGCAGTACGACAGGGGCAACTAATGAAAAACTGTTTTTT
CASSTTGATNEKLFF
>TRBJ2-1|TRBV25-1|.|.
TGTGCCAGCAGTCGGGCAGGGTTTCCTTTTAACAATGAGCAGTTCTTC
CASSRAGFPFNNEQFF
>TRBJ1-1|TRBV18|.|.
TGTGCCAGCCGGGGAACCCTTGCGGCTTTCTTT
CASRGTLAAFF
>TRBJ1-1|TRBV18|.|TRBD1
TGTGCCAGCTCACCACAGGGGGCGCGGACTGAAGCTTTCTTT
CASSPQGARTEAFF
>TRBJ2-7|TRBV4-2|.|.
TGTGCCAGCAGCCAAGGGGGGACGACGTTCGAGCAGTACTTC
CASSQGGTTFEQYF
>TRBJ2-2|TRBV19|.|TRBD1
TGTGCCAGTTCCGGGACAGGGTTTAGGTCGAACACCGGGGAGCTGTTTTTT
CASSGTGFRSNTGELFF
>TRBJ1-4|TRBV5-1|.|.
TGCGCCAGCAGCTTGAGGGACCCGGGGGAAAAACTGTTTTTT
CASSLRDPGEKLFF
>TRBJ2-3|TRBV11-2|.|.
TGTGCCAGCAGCCCGACTGGAGATACGCAGTATTTT
CASSPTGDTQYF
>TRBJ2-7|TRBV5-1|.|.
TGCGCCAGCAGCTTTGGGGCGATGAAGTACTTC
CASSFGAMKYF
>TRBJ1-1|TRBV5-1|.|TRBD1
TGCGCCAGCAGCTCACAGGGGGCAGGGAACACTGAAGCTTTCTTT
CASSSQGAGNTEAFF
>TRBJ2-1|TRBV5-4|.|TRBD1
TGTGCCAGCAGCCTTGGACAGGGATATGAGCAGTTCTTC
CASSLGQGYEQFF
>TRBJ2-4|TRBV2|.|TRBD1
TGTGCCAGCACCCCCCATAACAGGGGCGGTTACGGCAATGTCATTCAGTACTTC
CASTPHNRGGYGNVIQYF
>TRBJ2-2|TRBV19|once|.
TGTGCCAGTAGTATGGGGGGGCGCGGCACCGGGGAGCTGTTTTTT
CASSMGGRGTGELFF
>TRBJ2-7|TRBV7-9|.|.
TGTGCCAGCAGCATAGACTCATACGAGCAGTACTTC
CASSIDSYEQYF
>TRBJ2-2|TRBV5-1|.|.
TGCGCCAGCAGCCCGGACGGCACCGGGGAGCTGTTTTTT
CASSPDGTGELFF
>TRBJ1-2|TRBV5-1|.|.
TGCGCCAGCAGCTTGGCCCCGGGCAGGGAGGCGGGAGGCTACACCTTC
CASSLAPGREAGGYTF
>TRBJ2-2|TRBV5-1|.|.
TGCGCCAGCAGCTTGGGCCCACCCCAGGGGGAGCTGTTTTTT
CASSLGPPQGELFF
>TRBJ1-3|TRBV2|.|TRBD1
TGTGCCAGCAGTGGGCCGGGGACAGGAGAAAACACCATATATTTT
CASSGPGTGENTIYF
>TRBJ2-2|TRBV7-2|.|TRBD1
TGTGCCAGCAGCCCTGACAGGGTGAACACCGGGGAGCTGTTTTTT
CASSPDRVNTGELFF
>TRBJ2-1|TRBV15|.|.
TGTGCCACCAGCAGAGATGTGAGTATTCGGTCCTCCAATGAGCAGTTCTTC
CATSRDVSIRSSNEQFF
>TRBJ1-1|TRBV6-5|.|.
TGTGCCAGCAGCGCCACCGGGAACACTGAAGCTTTCTTT
CASSATGNTEAFF